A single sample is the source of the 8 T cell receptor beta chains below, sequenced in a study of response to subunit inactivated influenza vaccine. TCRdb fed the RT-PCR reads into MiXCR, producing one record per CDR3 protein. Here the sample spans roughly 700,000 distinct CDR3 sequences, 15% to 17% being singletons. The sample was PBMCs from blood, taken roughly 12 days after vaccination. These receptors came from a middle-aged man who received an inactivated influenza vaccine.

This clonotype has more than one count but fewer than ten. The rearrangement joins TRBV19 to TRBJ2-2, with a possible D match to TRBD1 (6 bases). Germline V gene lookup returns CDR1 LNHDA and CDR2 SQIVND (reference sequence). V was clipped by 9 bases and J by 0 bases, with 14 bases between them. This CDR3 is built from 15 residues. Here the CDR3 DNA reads TGTGCCAGCCTACAGGGCCCAACGAACACCGGGGAGCTGTTTTTT. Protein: CASLQGPTNTGELFF.

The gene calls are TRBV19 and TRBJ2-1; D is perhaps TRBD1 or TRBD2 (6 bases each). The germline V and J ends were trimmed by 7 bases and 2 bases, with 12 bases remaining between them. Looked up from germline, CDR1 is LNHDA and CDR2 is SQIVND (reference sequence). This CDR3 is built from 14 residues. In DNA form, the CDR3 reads TGTGCCAGTAAGGGGGGTTCGACCTACAATGAGCAGTTCTTC. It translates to CASKGGSTYNEQFF.

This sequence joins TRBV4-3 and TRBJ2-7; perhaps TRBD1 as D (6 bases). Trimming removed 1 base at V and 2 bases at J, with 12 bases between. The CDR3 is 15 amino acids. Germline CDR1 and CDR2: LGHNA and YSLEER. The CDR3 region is CASSQGRGVTYEQYF. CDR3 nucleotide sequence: TGCGCCAGCAGCCAAGGCAGGGGAGTTACCTACGAGCAGTACTTC.

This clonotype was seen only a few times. The CDR3 region has the DNA TGTGCCAGCAGTTACTCGGACAGAACCCAAGAGACCCAGTACTTC. Amino acid sequence: CASSYSDRTQETQYF. The chain carries TRBV6-5 and TRBJ2-5, with D maybe TRBD1 (6 bases). The CDR3 spans 15 residues. Trimming removed 0 bases from V and 1 base from J, with 9 bases in between. Germline CDR1 is MNHEY and CDR2 is SVGAGI.

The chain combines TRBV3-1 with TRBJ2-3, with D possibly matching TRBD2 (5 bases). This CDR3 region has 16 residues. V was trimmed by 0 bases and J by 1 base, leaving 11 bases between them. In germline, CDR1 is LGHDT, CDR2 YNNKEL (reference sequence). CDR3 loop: CASSQDGAVRTDTQYF. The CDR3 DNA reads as TGTGCCAGCAGCCAAGACGGAGCGGTTCGCACAGATACGCAGTATTTT.

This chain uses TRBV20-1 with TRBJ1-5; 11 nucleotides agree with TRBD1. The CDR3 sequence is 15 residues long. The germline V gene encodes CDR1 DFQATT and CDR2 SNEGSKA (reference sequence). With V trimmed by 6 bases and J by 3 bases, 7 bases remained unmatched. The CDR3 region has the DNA TGCAGTGCCCGTGGACAGGGGGCCACCAATCAGCCCCAGCATTTT. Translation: CSARGQGATNQPQHF.

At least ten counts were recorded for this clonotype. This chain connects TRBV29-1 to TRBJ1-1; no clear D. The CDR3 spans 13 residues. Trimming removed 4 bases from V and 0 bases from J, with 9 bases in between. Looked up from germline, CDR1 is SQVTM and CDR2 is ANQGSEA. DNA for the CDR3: TGCAGCGTTGGTCCTGCATTGAACACTGAAGCTTTCTTT. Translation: CSVGPALNTEAFF. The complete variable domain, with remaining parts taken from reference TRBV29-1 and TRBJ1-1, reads SAVISQKPSRDICQRGTSLTIQCQVDSQVTMMFWYRQQPGQSLTLIATANQGSEATYESGFVIDKFPISRPNLTFSTLTVSNMSPEDSSIYLCSVGPALNTEAFFGQGTRLTVV.

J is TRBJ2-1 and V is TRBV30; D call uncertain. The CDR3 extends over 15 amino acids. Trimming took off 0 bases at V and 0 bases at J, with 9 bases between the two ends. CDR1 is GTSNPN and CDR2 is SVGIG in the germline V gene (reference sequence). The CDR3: CAWSVGITSYNEQFF. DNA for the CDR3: TGTGCCTGGAGTGTGGGGATAACCTCCTACAATGAGCAGTTCTTC.